This record covers a single T cell receptor (beta chain). Germline V lookup: CDR1 ENHRY, CDR2 SYGVKD. This CDR3 has 18 amino acids. Trimming at V came to 2 bases and at J to 0 bases, leaving 2 bases not matched to a gene. The data derive from a study of control samples from healthy donors and cancer patients. Produced via immunoSEQ multiplex PCR; TCRdb's table is partial and in-frame only. The sample lists more than 65,000 clones, around 84% occurring once. The clonotype originates from a man aged 50 to 59 in good health. The sequencing sample was made of blood. The chain employs TRBV10-3 and TRBJ2-1; 15 bases line up with TRBD2. The CDR3 sequence: CAISEGLAGGSSYNEQFF. The CDR3 DNA sequence: TGTGCCATCAGTGAGGGACTAGCGGGAGGGAGCTCCTACAATGAGCAGTTCTTC.